Below, 24 T cell receptor beta chains from the same sample are listed, as sequenced in a study of blood T cell repertoires in COVID-19 (dated by TCRdb to about 2020). Library prep was done by the immunoSEQ multiplex PCR assay. TCRdb obtained this table from immuneACCESS and retained in-frame rearrangements with V and J assigned. These tables miss some clones; where compared with another copy, unresolved V genes account for less than half of the shortfall, and the remainder is unexplained. This sample gives around 120,000 clones in total; roughly 90% of them show up just once. The ten top clones hold about 8% of the sample. Input material: peripheral blood. Source of these receptors: a man aged 45 to 65 with acute or convalescent COVID-19.

J is TRBJ2-1 and V is TRBV4-1, with D possibly matching TRBD2 (6 bases). V shed 4 bases and J shed 3 bases, with 16 bases lying between them. The CDR3 totals 16 residues. CDR1 is MGHRA, CDR2 YSYEKL, per germline. The CDR3 coding sequence is TGCGCCAGCAGCCTCACATTAGCGGCCCGCTACAATGAGCAGTTCTTC. This codes for CASSLTLAARYNEQFF.

This clone showed up just once. The genes are TRBV3-1 (or the pseudogene TRBV3-2) and TRBJ1-4; a possible D gene is TRBD1 (6 bases). Trimming cost V 4 bases and J 0 bases, with 15 bases left between them. CDR3 length: 17 residues. Germline lookup yields CDR1 LGHDT and CDR2 YNNKEL (reference sequence). This CDR3 is CASSPGAGAPTNEKLFF. The CDR3 nucleotides are TGTGCCAGCAGCCCAGGCGCAGGGGCTCCAACTAATGAAAAACTGTTTTTT.

The chain employs TRBV2 and TRBJ2-1; D perhaps matches TRBD1 (6 bases). The CDR3 length is 13 residues. With 2 bases removed from V and 12 bases from J, the gap between germline ends came to 14 bases. Germline V gene data show CDR1 as SNHLY and CDR2 as FYNNEI. CDR3 DNA sequence: TGTGCCAGCAGTGAAAAGGACAGCTTGGTGCAGTTCTTC. Its translation is CASSEKDSLVQFF.

The chain recombines TRBV19 with TRBJ2-7; TRBD2 matches 11 bases. Unmatched junction bases numbered 4, after V lost 3 bases and J lost 3 bases. The V gene's germline CDR1 is LNHDA and CDR2 SQIVND (reference sequence). The CDR3 length is 15 residues. CDR3 DNA sequence: TGTGCCAGTAGTATGGGGACTAGCGGCCTCTACGAGCAGTACTTC. It yields the protein CASSMGTSGLYEQYF.

The rearrangement links TRBV25-1 to TRBJ2-5, with a possible D match to TRBD2 (6 bases). The V end was cut by 7 bases, the J end by 5 bases, with 14 bases between. The CDR3 length is 13 residues. The germline gives CDR1 MGHDK, CDR2 SYGVNS. CDR3 residues: CASTFAGGETQYF. The CDR3 DNA is TGTGCCAGCACTTTCGCTGGGGGGGAGACCCAGTACTTC.

Written as DNA, the CDR3 is TGTGCCACCAGCAGAGAGGGCCAGGGAAACACCGGGGAGCTGTTTTTT. Encoded protein: CATSREGQGNTGELFF. The genes are TRBV15 and TRBJ2-2, with D possibly being TRBD1 (5 bases). Germline values: CDR1 LNHNV, CDR2 YYDKDF (reference sequence). With 0 bases removed from V and 2 bases from J, the gap between germline ends came to 10 bases. This CDR3 has 16 amino acids.

The chain's CDR3 is CASSLRDGRVAGSYEQYF. As DNA, the CDR3 is TGTGCCAGCAGCTTAAGGGACGGTCGGGTAGCGGGGTCCTACGAGCAGTACTTC. The chain uses TRBV7-2 and TRBJ2-7, with 8 bases fitting TRBD2. With V trimmed by 2 bases and J by 1 base, 13 bases remained unmatched. Germline V gene sequence: CDR1 SGHTA, CDR2 FQGNSA. The CDR3 extends over 18 amino acids.

This sequence joins TRBV21-1 and TRBJ2-7; no check of the table's D call, TRBD1, against the DNA was made. TRBV21-1 constitutes a pseudogene. The CDR3 has 15 residues. Written as DNA, the CDR3 is TGTGCCAGCAGCATATGCAGGGTGTTGAGCTGCGAGCAGTACTTC. Protein product: CASSICRVLSCEQYF.

This clone was recorded once. The chain joins TRBV12-3 or TRBV12-4 to TRBJ1-5, with D unresolved. The V and J ends lost 7 bases and 5 bases respectively, with 12 bases between them. The CDR3 covers 13 residues. CDR3 protein: CASTSEGHQPQHF. Written as DNA, the CDR3 is TGTGCCAGCACCTCCGAGGGCCATCAGCCCCAGCATTTT.

The gene calls are TRBV6-2 or TRBV6-3 and TRBJ1-1; TRBD1 is a possible D gene (5 bases). Trimming removed 7 bases from V and 5 bases from J, with 14 bases in between. The length of the CDR3 is 13 residues. Germline lookup yields CDR1 MNHEY and CDR2 SVGEGT. The CDR3 spells CASTPEGRTEAFF. The CDR3 region has the DNA TGTGCCAGCACCCCGGAGGGGCGGACTGAAGCTTTCTTT.

The chain uses TRBV2 and TRBJ2-2, with 8 bases matching TRBD2. Germline trimming cut 1 base from V and 3 bases from J; bases unmatched to any gene: 7. Germline V gives CDR1 SNHLY, CDR2 FYNNEI. This CDR3 spans 17 amino acids. CDR3 nucleotides: TGTGCCAGCAGTGAAGATAGAGCGGGAGAGCACACCGGGGAGCTGTTTTTT. Translating gives CASSEDRAGEHTGELFF.

This clone was counted once. V is TRBV6-6 and J is TRBJ2-7; possible D gene TRBD2, 5 bases. From germline, CDR1 is MNHNY and CDR2 SVGAGI (reference sequence). This CDR3 is 15 amino acids long. Trimming shortened V by 1 base and J by 5 bases, and 15 bases separated the two germline ends. CDR3 coding DNA: TGTGCCAGCAGTTACTTAGGAGGCCCCGGGGACGAGCAGTACTTC. Residues: CASSYLGGPGDEQYF.

This clone was seen once. The chain is built from TRBV27 and TRBJ1-6; D remains unclear. Per the germline V gene, CDR1 is MNHEY and CDR2 is SMNVEV (reference sequence). The V and J ends lost 5 bases and 9 bases respectively, with 14 bases between them. CDR3 length equals 14 residues. CDR3: CASSGLGPGSPLHF. CDR3 in DNA: TGTGCCAGCAGTGGCTTGGGCCCCGGTTCACCCCTCCACTTT.

This chain uses TRBV9 with TRBJ1-2; 11 nucleotides agree with TRBD1. The V gene's germline CDR1 is SGDLS and CDR2 YYNGEE. There are 15 residues in the CDR3. V shed 3 bases and J 4 bases; nucleotides not matched to a gene: 5. The CDR3 DNA sequence: TGTGCCAGCAGCGCACAGGGACAGGGGGGCTATGGCTACACCTTC. As protein: CASSAQGQGGYGYTF.

This chain links TRBV29-1 with TRBJ1-2; D is perhaps TRBD1 (6 bases). CDR1 and CDR2 (germline): SQVTM, ANQGSEA. The CDR3 covers 14 residues. Trimming cost V 3 bases and J 3 bases, with 14 bases left between them. The CDR3 here is CSVEEDRLDYGYTF. The CDR3 DNA sequence: TGCAGCGTTGAGGAGGACAGACTGGACTATGGCTACACCTTC.

This clone was observed once. This CDR3 is CSASRGLGGTEAFF. CDR3 DNA: TGCAGTGCTAGTCGTGGGCTGGGAGGCACTGAAGCTTTCTTT. The chain links TRBV20-1 to TRBJ1-1; D uncertain. With 3 bases removed from V and 4 bases from J, the gap between germline ends came to 15 bases. Germline CDR1 is DFQATT and CDR2 is SNEGSKA (reference sequence). CDR3 length equals 14 residues.

The chain has TRBV19 and TRBJ2-7, with D tentatively TRBD1 (6 bases). Per germline, CDR1 LNHDA and CDR2 SQIVND (reference sequence). The CDR3 is made up of 15 amino acids. Trimming cost V 6 bases and J 2 bases, with 17 bases left between them. In DNA, the CDR3 is TGTGCCAGTAGCAAACAGGGAAGAATAGCCTACGAGCAGTACTTC. This codes for CASSKQGRIAYEQYF. The full variable domain, its missing parts supplied by reference TRBV19 and TRBJ2-7, is DGGITQSPKYLFRKEGQNVTLSCEQNLNHDAMYWYRQDPGQGLRLIYYSQIVNDFQKGDIAEGYSVSREKKESFPLTVTSAQKNPTAFYLCASSKQGRIAYEQYFGPGTRLTVT.

The chain recombines TRBV19 with TRBJ1-1; TRBD1 is a possible D gene (5 bases). The CDR3 is made up of 15 amino acids. Germline lookup yields CDR1 LNHDA and CDR2 SQIVND (reference sequence). The V end lost 0 bases, the J end lost 4 bases, and 12 bases lay between the germline ends. CDR3 nucleotide sequence: TGTGCCAGTAGTATAGATGGCAGGGCAGGCACTGAAGCTTTCTTT. Translated: CASSIDGRAGTEAFF.

This chain links TRBV10-1 with TRBJ2-7, with D possibly TRBD2 on 6 matching bases. This CDR3 contains 15 residues. V dropped 2 bases and J dropped 6 bases, with 17 bases sitting between them. CDR1 is WNHNN and CDR2 is SYGVQD in the germline V gene (reference sequence). The CDR3 nucleotides read TGCGCCAGCAGTGAGAGGTTGGCGGGACGGATCGAGCAGTACTTC. Amino acid sequence: CASSERLAGRIEQYF.

The chain uses TRBV6-4 and TRBJ2-2, with 8 bases that match TRBD1. CDR3 size: 15 residues. CDR1 MRHNA and CDR2 SNTAGT come from the germline V gene. The junction had 0 bases not matched to a gene; V was cut back by 3 bases and J by 0 bases. The CDR3 nucleotides are TGTGCCAGCAGTGAACAGGGGGCGAACACCGGGGAGCTGTTTTTT. This sequence encodes CASSEQGANTGELFF.

This chain connects TRBV5-1 to TRBJ1-1; D is uncertain. Trimming removed 2 bases at V and 7 bases at J, with 9 bases between. The CDR3 length is 12 residues. Germline assignment: CDR1 SGHRS and CDR2 YFSETQ. The CDR3 here is CASSFEGFEAFF. CDR3 DNA: TGCGCCAGCAGCTTTGAGGGATTTGAAGCTTTCTTT.

This clone turned up a few times. The chain is built from TRBV12-3 or TRBV12-4 and TRBJ1-5; D is perhaps TRBD1 (5 bases). Trimming removed 8 bases from V and 4 bases from J, with 9 bases in between. The CDR3 totals 12 residues. CDR3 sequence: CASGGGNQPQHF. As DNA, the CDR3 is TGTGCCAGCGGTGGGGGGAATCAGCCCCAGCATTTT.

J is TRBJ2-1 and V is TRBV5-6; D not resolved. V was shortened by 0 bases and J by 7 bases, with 8 bases between the two germline ends. Germline-derived CDR1 and CDR2 are SGHDT and YYEEEE. The CDR3 is 13 amino acids. CDR3 in DNA: TGTGCCAGCAGCTTGGGGGCCCCGAATGAGCAGTTCTTC. It is translated as CASSLGAPNEQFF.

This clone was seen once. V usage is TRBV15 and J usage is TRBJ2-7, with a weak D call TRBD1 (6 bases). The V and J ends lost 0 bases and 2 bases respectively, with 11 bases between them. The germline V gene encodes CDR1 LNHNV and CDR2 YYDKDF (reference sequence). The CDR3 length is 15 residues. CDR3 sequence reads: CATSREPQGTYEQYF. As DNA, the CDR3 is TGTGCCACCAGCAGAGAACCACAGGGAACCTACGAGCAGTACTTC.